This TCR beta chain was captured in a study of blood T cell repertoires in COVID-19 (TCRdb year 2020). In the study overall: Collaborator samples came from the United States, Italy and Spain and covered acute and convalescent phases of COVID-19. The material from the prospective study consisted of cDNA or gDNA derived from T cells, B-cell-depleted T cells, or PBMCs. Deeply sampled blood TCRbeta repertoires from subjects exposed to, actively infected with, or recovered from COVID-19 were included in the dataset. A freely available public database, intended as a resource for researchers studying the immune response to SARS-CoV-2, is where the repertoires were released. The samples were drawn from two sources: the first 160 participants of the ongoing ImmuneRACE study, and 1,254 subjects contributed by 6 global collaborators. The sample metadata nearly always contained a de-identified subject ID, COVID-19 status, age in years and sex. HLA class I and class II types, where available, came from metadata supplied by the sample provider rather than from assay-based typing. Results the study describes overall, beyond this receptor: Clinical and demographic metadata were provided uncurated, with the amount varying by source and participant.

In the prospective study, participants were about 18 to 90 years old, resided in 24 geographic areas of the United States, and were enrolled through a virtual design. In the prospective study, cohorts were assigned on the basis of participant-reported clinical history obtained from a screening survey and a study questionnaire. ImmuneRACE Cohort 3 recovered participants were defined by two consecutive negative NP/OP PCR tests, healthcare professional clearance, or symptom resolution. In the prospective study, mobile phlebotomists collected whole blood, serum and a nasopharyngeal or oropharyngeal swab from each participant. Over a roughly 2-month period, participants in the prospective study had the option of providing additional blood draws and questionnaires. Before DNA extraction, blood samples from the prospective study were shipped at room temperature or frozen. TCRbeta CDR3 regions were amplified from genomic DNA using the immunoSEQ Assay, a bias-controlled multiplex PCR. Regarding the original processing steps: Within the assay, amplification of reference gene primers was used to estimate how many nucleated cells each sample contained. To quantify the absolute abundance of each unique TCRbeta CDR3 rearrangement, sequence reads were collapsed and filtered. For each sample, productive Simpson clonality was calculated as the square root of Simpson's diversity index over productive rearrangements. TCRdb mirrors the immuneACCESS table, restricted to in-frame sequences. Some clones are absent from its copies; in checked studies, under half trace to an unresolved V gene, and the reason for the others is unknown. V and J calls and clone size come straight from that table; D and trimming were deduced from the DNA. This sample gives over 250,000 clones in total; 75% to 90% of them show up just once. The ten largest clones represent over 2% of the sample.

Turning to this clone: The antigen this receptor binds is unknown. Base qualities are not at hand, and no much larger clone is one base apart.

This sequence was found in a woman younger than 35 who had recovered from COVID-19. Sequenced: PBMCs or T cells enriched from blood (not recorded which).

The bases are TGTGCCAGCAGTGATCAGGGACTTCGGGACGAGCAGTACTTC. Its coded protein is CASSDQGLRDEQYF. Recombination joined TRBV6-1 with TRBJ2-7; the best D guess is TRBD2, with 6 bases matching. Trimming removed 3 bases from V and 5 bases from J, leaving 14 bases between the germline ends. Including cysteine and phenylalanine, the CDR3 has 14 amino acids. This entry keeps only the CDR3 DNA: 42 bases, framed from base 1. CDR1 MNHNS and CDR2 SASEGT were looked up in the germline V gene.